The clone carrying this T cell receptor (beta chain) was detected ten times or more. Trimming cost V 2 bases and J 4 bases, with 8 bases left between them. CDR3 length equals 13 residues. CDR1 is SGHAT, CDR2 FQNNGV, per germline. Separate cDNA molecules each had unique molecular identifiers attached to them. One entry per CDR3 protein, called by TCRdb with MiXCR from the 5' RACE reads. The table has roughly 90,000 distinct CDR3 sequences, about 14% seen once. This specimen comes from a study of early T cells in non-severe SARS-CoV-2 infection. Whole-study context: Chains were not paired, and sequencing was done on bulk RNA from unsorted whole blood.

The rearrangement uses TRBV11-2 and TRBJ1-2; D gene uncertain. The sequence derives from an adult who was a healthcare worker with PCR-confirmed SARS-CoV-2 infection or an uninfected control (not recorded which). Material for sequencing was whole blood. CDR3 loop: CASSLRDGYGYTF. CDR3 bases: TGTGCCAGCAGCTTAAGGGATGGCTATGGCTACACCTTC.